This T cell receptor (beta chain) was sequenced in a study of blood T cell repertoires in COVID-19. The overall study: Acute and convalescent COVID-19 specimens originated in the United States, Italy and Spain.

Unmatched junction bases numbered 5, after V lost 3 bases and J lost 4 bases. The CDR3 length is 14 residues. Looked up from germline, CDR1 is SNHLY and CDR2 is FYNNEI. Data came from immunoSEQ multiplex PCR; TCRdb stores just in-frame clones and leaves some out. The sample has 150,000 to 200,000 clones, 81% seen once. The sequence derives from a woman between 40 and 50 years old with acute COVID-19. The rearrangement joins TRBV2 to TRBJ1-1; 7 positions agree with TRBD1. Sequenced material: PBMCs or T cells enriched from blood (not recorded which). The CDR3 bases are TGTGCCAGCAGTGAGCTAAACAGGGGCACTGAAGCTTTCTTT. It codes for CASSELNRGTEAFF. The variable domain in full, with the rest retrieved from reference TRBV2 and TRBJ1-1, is EPEVTQTPSHQVTQMGQEVILRCVPISNHLYFYWYRQILGQKVEFLVSFYNNEISEKSEIFDDQFSVERPDGSNFTLKIRSTKLEDSAMYFCASSELNRGTEAFFGQGTRLTVV.